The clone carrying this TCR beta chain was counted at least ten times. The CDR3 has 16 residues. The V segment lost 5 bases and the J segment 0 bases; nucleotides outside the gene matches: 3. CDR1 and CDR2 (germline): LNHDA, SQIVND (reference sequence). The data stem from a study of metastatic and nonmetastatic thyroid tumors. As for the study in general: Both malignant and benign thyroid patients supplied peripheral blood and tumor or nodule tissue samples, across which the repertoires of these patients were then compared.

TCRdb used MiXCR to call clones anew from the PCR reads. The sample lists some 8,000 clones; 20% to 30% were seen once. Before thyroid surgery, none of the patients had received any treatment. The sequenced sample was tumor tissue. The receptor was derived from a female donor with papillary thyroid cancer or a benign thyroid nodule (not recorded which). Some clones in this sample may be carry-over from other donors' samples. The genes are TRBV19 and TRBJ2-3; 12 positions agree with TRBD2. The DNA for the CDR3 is TGTGCCAGTAGTTGGACTAGCGGGGTTAGCACAGATACGCAGTATTTT. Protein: CASSWTSGVSTDTQYF.